The 17 T cell receptor beta chains presented below share a single source sample, sequenced in a study of blood T cell repertoires in COVID-19. The data were produced by immunoSEQ multiplex PCR, yet TCRdb's version contains in-frame clones alone and is incomplete. The sample includes 150,000 to 200,000 clones, 80% to 85% of them seen just once. Specimen: PBMCs or T cells enriched from blood (not recorded which). Every receptor here comes from a woman aged 55-70 years who had recovered from COVID-19.

In regard to this clone: Distinct nucleotide sequences in the sample also encode this CDR3. This chain connects TRBV2 to TRBJ2-5; D perhaps matches TRBD2 (5 bases). V was shortened by 5 bases and J by 1 base, with 8 bases between the two germline ends. Germline loops: CDR1 SNHLY, CDR2 FYNNEI. The length of the CDR3 is 13 residues. In nucleotides, the CDR3 is TGTGCCAGCAGTAGAGGGAGCCAAGAGACCCAGTACTTC. It translates to CASSRGSQETQYF.

The chain links TRBV2 to TRBJ1-4, with D tentatively TRBD1 (5 bases). Germline V gene sequence: CDR1 SNHLY, CDR2 FYNNEI. V lost 6 bases and J lost 3, with 14 bases in between. This CDR3 is 15 amino acids long. The DNA for the CDR3 is TGTGCCAGCAGGGGCCCAGGGAAAGCTAATGAAAAACTGTTTTTT. It translates to CASRGPGKANEKLFF.

The chain joins TRBV3-1 (or the pseudogene TRBV3-2) to TRBJ2-1, with TRBD1 as a possible D gene (6 bases). The CDR3 extends over 15 amino acids. Trimming stripped 0 bases from V and 1 base from J, with 7 bases between. The germline V gene encodes CDR1 LGHDT and CDR2 YNNKEL (reference sequence). CDR3 DNA sequence: TGTGCCAGCAGCCAAGAACAGGGATCCTACAATGAGCAGTTCTTC. As protein: CASSQEQGSYNEQFF.

The rearrangement links TRBV5-1 to TRBJ1-2; TRBD1 aligns across 8 bases. The CDR3 consists of 15 residues. The germline gives CDR1 SGHRS, CDR2 YFSETQ. V was pared by 0 bases and J by 8 bases, with 9 bases of the junction left unmatched. The CDR3 bases are TGCGCCAGCAGCTTGGAGCCTGAGACAGGGGCCGGCTACACCTTC. It is translated as CASSLEPETGAGYTF.

J is TRBJ1-5 and V is TRBV5-1; the D gene is possibly TRBD1 (5 bases). The CDR3 consists of 15 residues. V was clipped by 2 bases and J by 6 bases, with 15 bases between them. CDR1 is SGHRS and CDR2 is YFSETQ in the germline V gene. CDR3 sequence reads: CASSFSGGDGQPQHF. In nucleotides, the CDR3 is TGCGCCAGCAGCTTCAGTGGGGGGGATGGTCAGCCCCAGCATTTT.

The chain has TRBV14 and TRBJ1-2; tentative D call: TRBD1 (5 bases). V was clipped by 2 bases and J by 6 bases, with 16 bases between them. Germline CDR1 SGHDN, CDR2 FVKESK. The CDR3 totals 15 residues. The CDR3 DNA reads as TGTGCCAGCAGCCAACATAAACAGGCCCGAAATGGCTACACCTTC. Translated: CASSQHKQARNGYTF.

The V call is TRBV9, the J call TRBJ2-2; tentative D call: TRBD2 (6 bases). The V end was cut by 0 bases, the J end by 0 bases, with 6 bases between. This CDR3 is 15 amino acids long. Per germline, CDR1 SGDLS and CDR2 YYNGEE. In nucleotides, the CDR3 is TGTGCCAGCAGCGTAGGGGGGGCGAACACCGGGGAGCTGTTTTTT. This gives the protein CASSVGGANTGELFF.

V is TRBV4-1 and J is TRBJ2-3; 10 bases map to TRBD2. The CDR3 covers 19 residues. The V gene's germline CDR1 is MGHRA and CDR2 YSYEKL. V lost 2 bases to trimming and J lost 0 bases; unmatched junction nucleotides: 11. CDR3 residues: CASSQFIGLAVTSTDTQYF. The CDR3 DNA reads as TGCGCCAGCAGCCAATTTATCGGACTAGCGGTGACTAGCACAGATACGCAGTATTTT.

This rearrangement joins TRBV28 to TRBJ2-3; no clear D gene. Germline V CDR1 and CDR2: MDHEN, SYDVKM. Trimming pared 5 bases from V and 7 bases from J, leaving 16 bases between. The CDR3 loop spans 14 amino acids. The CDR3 region is CASSVNLQSHTQYF. DNA for the CDR3: TGTGCCAGCAGTGTTAACCTACAGAGCCATACGCAGTATTTT.

The rearrangement joins TRBV30 to TRBJ1-2; D is uncertain. This CDR3 has 12 residues. CDR1 is GTSNPN and CDR2 is SVGIG in the germline V gene (reference sequence). Deletions cut 5 bases from V and 0 bases from J, with 7 bases between. DNA of the CDR3: TGTGCCTGGGACTCCCCTAACTATGGCTACACCTTC. Protein sequence: CAWDSPNYGYTF.

This rearrangement joins TRBV11-2 to TRBJ2-2; 13 nucleotides agree with TRBD2. V was pared by 5 bases and J by 2 bases, with 8 bases of the junction left unmatched. Germline CDR1 SGHAT, CDR2 FQNNGV. The CDR3 is 18 amino acids. The CDR3 sequence is CASSRWGLAGINTGELFF. The CDR3 region has the DNA TGTGCCAGCAGCCGCTGGGGACTAGCGGGGATTAACACCGGGGAGCTGTTTTTT.

This rearrangement joins TRBV27 to TRBJ1-2; D gene uncertain. In germline, CDR1 is MNHEY, CDR2 SMNVEV (reference sequence). The V end lost 0 bases, the J end lost 4 bases, and 6 bases lay between the germline ends. The CDR3 extends over 13 amino acids. The CDR3 loop reads CASSLSHSYGYTF. CDR3 in DNA: TGTGCCAGCAGTTTATCTCACAGCTATGGCTACACCTTC.

This clone has a single count. The chain employs TRBV7-9 and TRBJ2-1; D unclear. Germline V gene lookup returns CDR1 SEHNR and CDR2 FQNEAQ (reference sequence). This CDR3 has 17 amino acids. V shed 0 bases and J shed 3 bases, with 15 bases lying between them. In DNA form, the CDR3 reads TGTGCCAGCAGCTTAGCTCGTCGCCAGATTTTCTACAATGAGCAGTTCTTC. Translation gives CASSLARRQIFYNEQFF.

This clone was seen only a few times. The chain carries TRBV19 and TRBJ1-6; D gene uncertain. V lost 6 bases to trimming and J lost 6 bases, with 6 bases between them. The CDR3 contains 12 residues. CDR1 and CDR2 (germline): LNHDA, SQIVND (reference sequence). CDR3 nucleotides: TGTGCCAGTAGACAGACTAATTCACCCCTCCACTTT. Its protein is CASRQTNSPLHF. The whole variable domain, remainder taken from reference TRBV19 and TRBJ1-6, is DGGITQSPKYLFRKEGQNVTLSCEQNLNHDAMYWYRQDPGQGLRLIYYSQIVNDFQKGDIAEGYSVSREKKESFPLTVTSAQKNPTAFYLCASRQTNSPLHFGNGTRLTVT.

The V and J genes are TRBV9 and TRBJ1-3, with D possibly being TRBD1 (5 bases). The CDR3 totals 15 residues. CDR1 and CDR2 (germline): SGDLS, YYNGEE. V lost 4 bases to trimming and J lost 0 bases, with 11 bases between them. The DNA of the CDR3 is TGTGCCAGCAGCACGACAGCCTTCTCTGGAAACACCATATATTTT. This encodes CASSTTAFSGNTIYF.

This clone has only a few counts. The chain combines TRBV5-1 with TRBJ1-2; D gene unclear. Germline loops: CDR1 SGHRS, CDR2 YFSETQ. CDR3 length: 14 amino acids. The V gene lost 4 bases and the J gene lost 2 bases, with 12 bases spanning the gap. The CDR3 sequence is CASSPAATNYGYTF. CDR3 nucleotides: TGCGCCAGCAGCCCGGCGGCTACGAACTATGGCTACACCTTC.

The sample holds a few counts of this clone. The chain uses TRBV7-2 and TRBJ1-1; weak D call: TRBD1 (5 bases). The CDR3 extends over 15 amino acids. The V gene's germline CDR1 is SGHTA and CDR2 FQGNSA. V was clipped by 7 bases and J by 1 base, with 16 bases between them. The CDR3: CASTPWEGRNTEAFF. The CDR3 nucleotides read TGTGCCAGCACCCCATGGGAGGGACGGAACACTGAAGCTTTCTTT.